This passage covers 17 T cell receptor beta chains from one sample sequenced in a study of Tregs in tolerant kidney transplant recipients. Measured with immunoSEQ multiplex PCR; TCRdb has only the in-frame clones, and not every one. The table records tens of thousands of clones, roughly 93% of them present only once. The material was CD4+ T cells from blood, obtained before the transplant. All receptors derive from a human donor who received a combined kidney and bone marrow transplant.

The chain links TRBV6-5 to TRBJ2-2; no clear D. V lost 9 bases and J lost 2, with 10 bases in between. This CDR3 is 13 amino acids long. The germline V gene encodes CDR1 MNHEY and CDR2 SVGAGI. Here the CDR3 DNA reads TGTGCCAGTCGCCGCGGCAACACCGGGGAGCTGTTTTTT. This gives the protein CASRRGNTGELFF.

This rearrangement joins TRBV19 to TRBJ1-5; weak D call: TRBD1 (5 bases). V was shortened by 7 bases and J by 6 bases, with 10 bases between the two germline ends. CDR1 LNHDA and CDR2 SQIVND come from the germline V gene (reference sequence). CDR3 size: 12 residues. In nucleotides, the CDR3 is TGTGCCAGTACCATCGGGGGTCAGCCCCAGCATTTT. Translating it yields CASTIGGQPQHF.

This clone occurred once. Other DNA sequences within the sample encode an identical CDR3. V gene TRBV11-3 combines with J gene TRBJ1-6; the match to TRBD1 covers 8 bases. The CDR3 is 13 amino acids. V shed 5 bases, J shed 13 bases, and the junction held 7 bases outside the gene matches. Germline V gene data show CDR1 as SGHNT and CDR2 as YENEEA. The CDR3 DNA sequence: TGTGCCAGCAGCGCCGGACAGGGATCCCCCCTCCACTTT. It translates to CASSAGQGSPLHF.

This clone was seen just once. The V and J genes are TRBV4-3 and TRBJ2-3; 7 positions agree with TRBD2. This CDR3 is 17 amino acids long. The V gene's germline CDR1 is LGHNA and CDR2 YSLEER. V trimming: 1 base; J trimming: 3 bases; junction bases outside the gene matches: 10. CDR3 sequence: CASSQVGGRGRTDTQYF. CDR3 coding DNA: TGCGCCAGCAGCCAAGTAGGTGGGCGGGGGAGGACAGATACGCAGTATTTT.

The CDR3 loop is CASSVLWPSGNTIYF. DNA of the CDR3: TGTGCCAGTAGTGTTTTGTGGCCCTCTGGAAACACCATATATTTT. The chain employs TRBV19 and TRBJ1-3; D ambiguous. The CDR3 sequence is 15 residues long. The ends were cut back, 5 bases at V and 0 bases at J, with 11 bases in the middle. CDR1 is LNHDA and CDR2 is SQIVND in the germline V gene (reference sequence).

The rearrangement links TRBV4-2 to TRBJ2-1; unclear D gene. Trimming pared 0 bases from V and 1 base from J, leaving 7 bases between. This CDR3 contains 15 residues. Germline CDR1 LGHNA, CDR2 YNFKEQ. CDR3 loop: CASSQDRQSYNEQFF. The CDR3 bases are TGTGCCAGCAGCCAAGACAGGCAATCCTACAATGAGCAGTTCTTC.

This chain uses TRBV7-2 with TRBJ1-1, with TRBD1 matching 7 bases. From germline, CDR1 is SGHTA and CDR2 FQGNSA. The length of the CDR3 is 17 residues. The V segment lost 4 bases and the J segment 0 bases; nucleotides outside the gene matches: 11. CDR3 sequence: CASSSVYRGRMNTEAFF. The CDR3 nucleotides read TGTGCCAGCAGCTCAGTTTACAGGGGACGGATGAACACTGAAGCTTTCTTT.

The sample holds one count of this clone. The gene calls are TRBV7-2 and TRBJ1-2; no firm D call. Germline CDR1 is SGHTA and CDR2 is FQGNSA. The germline V and J ends were trimmed by 5 bases and 6 bases, with 13 bases remaining between them. The CDR3 extends over 13 amino acids. CDR3 DNA: TGTGCCAGCAGCCCGAATTATGGAGATGGCTACACCTTC. Protein: CASSPNYGDGYTF.

The rearrangement links TRBV6-6 to TRBJ1-4; maybe TRBD1 (5 bases). V lost 7 bases and J lost 10, with 25 bases in between. The CDR3 runs 16 residues. Per germline, CDR1 MNHNY and CDR2 SVGAGI (reference sequence). The CDR3 nucleotides read TGTGCCAGCACCTTATTCGGTCACGGGGGATCTCGAAAACTGTTTTTT. It specifies CASTLFGHGGSRKLFF.

The chain employs TRBV27 and TRBJ1-2; TRBD1 matches at 7 bases. J gave up 3 bases and V 3 bases, and 1 base lay outside the gene matches. Germline loops: CDR1 MNHEY, CDR2 SMNVEV (reference sequence). CDR3 size: 13 residues. CDR3 DNA sequence: TGTGCCAGCAGTTTTGACAGGGACTATGGCTACACCTTC. Its translation: CASSFDRDYGYTF.

The DNA of the CDR3 is TGCGCCAGCAGACTACTAGCGGGGGCTGTAGAGACCCAGTACTTC. Its protein is CASRLLAGAVETQYF. This chain joins TRBV5-1 and TRBJ2-5; TRBD2 aligns across 11 bases. The CDR3 consists of 15 residues. Germline V lookup: CDR1 SGHRS, CDR2 YFSETQ. J gave up 4 bases and V 5 bases, and 7 bases lay outside the gene matches.

The rearrangement joins TRBV9 to TRBJ2-1, with 10 bases aligning to TRBD1. The length of the CDR3 is 14 residues. CDR1 is SGDLS, CDR2 YYNGEE, per germline. The junction had 3 bases not matched to a gene; V was cut back by 4 bases and J by 5 bases. The CDR3, as DNA: TGTGCCAGCAGCAGGGGACAGGGGAACAATGAGCAGTTCTTC. Translating gives CASSRGQGNNEQFF.

The chain combines TRBV5-1 with TRBJ2-7; no clear D gene. The CDR3 consists of 16 residues. The V gene's germline CDR1 is SGHRS and CDR2 YFSETQ. Trimming pared 3 bases from V and 2 bases from J, leaving 18 bases between. CDR3 DNA sequence: TGCGCCAGCAGCTCCTCTCCGCCGAGTACGGCCTACGAGCAGTACTTC. Amino acids: CASSSSPPSTAYEQYF. Full variable domain (outside the CDR3, taken from reference TRBV5-1 and TRBJ2-7): KAGVTQTPRYLIKTRGQQVTLSCSPISGHRSVSWYQQTPGQGLQFLFEYFSETQRNKGNFPGRFSGRQFSNSRSEMNVSTLELGDSALYLCASSSSPPSTAYEQYFGPGTRLTVT.

The rearrangement links TRBV6-1 to TRBJ1-2, with 8 bases identical to TRBD1. This CDR3 is 13 amino acids long. Losses at the gene ends were 5 bases for V and 5 bases for J; bases not matched to a gene: 4. Looked up from germline, CDR1 is MNHNS and CDR2 is SASEGT. CDR3 sequence: CASSPTGEYGYTF. Here the CDR3 DNA reads TGTGCCAGCAGTCCGACAGGGGAGTATGGCTACACCTTC.

The V call is TRBV30, the J call TRBJ1-2; D gene ambiguous. The V gene's germline CDR1 is GTSNPN and CDR2 SVGIG (reference sequence). The CDR3 covers 13 residues. V lost 5 bases, J lost 3 bases, and 13 bases lay in between. CDR3 sequence reads: CAWGPRGDYGYTF. Here the CDR3 DNA reads TGTGCCTGGGGACCCCGCGGGGACTATGGCTACACCTTC.

This chain connects TRBV30 to TRBJ1-2; 12 nucleotides match TRBD1. Germline V gene lookup returns CDR1 GTSNPN and CDR2 SVGIG (reference sequence). J lost 7 bases, V lost 8 bases, and 5 bases had no gene match. This CDR3 region has 12 residues. CDR3 nucleotides: TGTGCCGGGGGACAGGGGGCCGTTGGCTACACCTTC. Its translation: CAGGQGAVGYTF.

The V call is TRBV6-1, the J call TRBJ1-6; 8 bases agree with TRBD1. Per germline, CDR1 MNHNS and CDR2 SASEGT. V shed 4 bases and J 8 bases; nucleotides not matched to a gene: 16. This CDR3 has 18 residues. DNA for the CDR3: TGTGCCAGCAGTGTCGTGGGTTTAACAGGGGGAGGTGATTCACCCCTCCACTTT. Its translation: CASSVVGLTGGGDSPLHF.